Listed below are T cell receptor beta chains from one sample, sequenced in a study of CD8 T cells in Susac syndrome. TCRdb independently ran MiXCR on the immunoSEQ multiplex PCR reads; one entry per CDR3 protein. The repertoire consists of roughly 170,000 distinct CDR3 sequences, with over 85% occurring once and the leading ten covering around 0.09%. The sequenced sample was CD4+ T cells from PBMCs. These receptors were taken from a human donor with multiple sclerosis. Each CDR3 is given with its conserved first and last residue. A D gene is named only where the DNA matches it firmly. Size values are once, few and many counts, or a class for expanded clones, and some rows have none.

v_gene: TRBV27
j_gene: TRBJ2-2
abundance: -
d_gene: -
CDR3nt: TGTGCCAGCAGTCGAAGCGGGCGGCCTTCGTTTTGGGAGCTGTTTTTT
CDR3aa: CASSRSGRPSFWELFF

v_gene: TRBV5-4
j_gene: TRBJ1-4
abundance: -
d_gene: -
CDR3nt: TGTGCCAGCAGCTTGGGGGCCGGGGGGGGTTCGACTAATGAAAAACTGTTTTTT
CDR3aa: CASSLGAGGGSTNEKLFF

v_gene: TRBV19
j_gene: TRBJ1-4
abundance: -
d_gene: -
CDR3nt: TGTGCCAGTAGTAACCGGGGGCGGGGTGAAAAACTGTTTTTT
CDR3aa: CASSNRGRGEKLFF

v_gene: TRBV30
j_gene: TRBJ2-7
abundance: -
d_gene: -
CDR3nt: TGTGCCTGGAGTCACGGCGAGCAGTACTTC
CDR3aa: CAWSHGEQYF

v_gene: TRBV3-1
j_gene: TRBJ1-1
abundance: -
d_gene: -
CDR3nt: TGTGCCAGCAGGACCCTCGGGCAGAACACTGAAGCTTTCTTT
CDR3aa: CASRTLGQNTEAFF

v_gene: TRBV29-1
j_gene: TRBJ1-1
abundance: -
d_gene: -
CDR3nt: TGCAGCGCCCGACAACAGGTCATGAACACTGAAGCTTTCTTT
CDR3aa: CSARQQVMNTEAFF

v_gene: TRBV4-1
j_gene: TRBJ2-3
abundance: -
d_gene: -
CDR3nt: TGCGCCAGCAGCCGAACAGATATAGGTAGAGATACGCAGTATTTT
CDR3aa: CASSRTDIGRDTQYF

v_gene: TRBV7-2
j_gene: TRBJ2-4
abundance: once
d_gene: TRBD1
CDR3nt: TGTGCCAGCAGCGATACAAGGGACAGGGGAAACATTCAGTACTTC
CDR3aa: CASSDTRDRGNIQYF

v_gene: TRBV7-7
j_gene: TRBJ2-5
abundance: -
d_gene: TRBD2
CDR3nt: TGTGCCAGCAGCCCACCGTCCAGCGGGAGGGCCCGTTTAGAGACCCAGTACTTC
CDR3aa: CASSPPSSGRARLETQYF

v_gene: TRBV15
j_gene: TRBJ2-3
abundance: -
d_gene: -
CDR3nt: TGTGCCACCAGCAGCCAGTCTGGGGATACGCAGTATTTT
CDR3aa: CATSSQSGDTQYF

v_gene: TRBV19
j_gene: TRBJ2-5
abundance: once
d_gene: -
CDR3nt: TGTGCCAGTAGTATAGGAGCAGCTGATCAAGAGACCCAGTACTTC
CDR3aa: CASSIGAADQETQYF

v_gene: TRBV14
j_gene: TRBJ1-6
abundance: -
d_gene: TRBD1
CDR3nt: TGTGCCAGCAGCCCCGGGACAGTCAGCCGACCCCTCCACTTT
CDR3aa: CASSPGTVSRPLHF

v_gene: TRBV2
j_gene: TRBJ2-6
abundance: -
d_gene: TRBD1
CDR3nt: TGTGCCAGCAGCCGCTGGGGACAGGCGCTCTGGAGCTCTGGGGCCAACGTCCTGACTTTC
CDR3aa: CASSRWGQALWSSGANVLTF

v_gene: TRBV6-1
j_gene: TRBJ2-4
abundance: few
d_gene: -
CDR3nt: TGTGCCAGCAGGGAAGAAAAGATCATTCAGTACTTC
CDR3aa: CASREEKIIQYF